One and the same sample provided the 12 T cell receptor beta chains below, sequenced in a study of OX40 agonist ivuxolimab in advanced cancers. The table came from immunoSEQ multiplex PCR; TCRdb's copy has only in-frame clones and leaves some out. The data show 85,000 to 130,000 clones, just over 90% seen once. Specimen: CD4+ or CD8+ T cells sorted from blood, collected in a trial of the OX40 agonist ivuxolimab. The receptors come from an adult with an advanced solid tumor such as melanoma, head and neck, liver or kidney cancer.

The table lists this clone with a few counts. The chain combines TRBV9 with TRBJ2-3; no firm D call. The germline CDR1 and CDR2 sequences are SGDLS and YYNGEE. V gave up 4 bases and J gave up 1 base, with 7 bases separating them. This CDR3 comprises 13 residues. Here the CDR3 DNA reads TGTGCCAGCAGCCCTTTGGGCACAGATACGCAGTATTTT. Its translation: CASSPLGTDTQYF.

The J gene is TRBJ1-2, the V gene TRBV28; weak D call: TRBD1 (5 bases). The CDR3 totals 16 residues. The germline CDR1 and CDR2 sequences are MDHEN and SYDVKM. Trimming removed 3 bases at V and 0 bases at J, with 14 bases between. CDR3: CASSFRQRFANYGYTF. For the CDR3, the DNA is TGTGCCAGCAGTTTTCGACAGAGATTTGCTAACTATGGCTACACCTTC.

This clone was seen only a few times. This rearrangement joins TRBV19 to TRBJ2-7, with D perhaps matching TRBD1 (5 bases). Per the germline V gene, CDR1 is LNHDA and CDR2 is SQIVND (reference sequence). The CDR3 has 14 residues. V was pared by 4 bases and J by 2 bases, with 12 bases between. CDR3 loop: CASSTGSGAYEQYF. DNA of the CDR3: TGTGCCAGTAGTACAGGGTCGGGCGCCTACGAGCAGTACTTC.

This sequence joins TRBV29-1 and TRBJ2-1; 8 bases line up with TRBD1. There are 17 residues in the CDR3. The ends lost 5 bases at V and 4 bases at J; junction bases unmatched: 16. Per the germline V gene, CDR1 is SQVTM and CDR2 is ANQGSEA. Here the CDR3 DNA reads TGCAGCGTTCGGACCGGGGACAGGCACAAAACATACAATGAGCAGTTCTTC. Its translation is CSVRTGDRHKTYNEQFF.

The genes are TRBV4-3 and TRBJ2-5; D remains ambiguous. The V end was cut by 3 bases, the J end by 5 bases, with 13 bases between. CDR1 is LGHNA and CDR2 is YSLEER in the germline V gene. The CDR3 length is 14 residues. DNA of the CDR3: TGCGCCAGCAGCCACCTCGGACCGGATGAGACCCAGTACTTC. Its translation is CASSHLGPDETQYF.

The chain is built from TRBV5-1 and TRBJ2-3; 10 bases are a match to TRBD2. This CDR3 region has 14 residues. Germline V lookup: CDR1 SGHRS, CDR2 YFSETQ. The V gene end was trimmed by 6 bases and the J gene end by 2 bases; junction bases not matched to a gene: 3. CDR3 sequence reads: CASKLAGSTDTQYF. Written as DNA, the CDR3 is TGCGCCAGCAAACTAGCGGGATCCACAGATACGCAGTATTTT.

V and J are TRBV6-5 and TRBJ1-1, with 12 bases that match TRBD1. This CDR3 is built from 15 residues. Unmatched junction bases numbered 7, after V lost 5 bases and J lost 6 bases. Germline CDR1 and CDR2: MNHEY and SVGAGI. CDR3 residues: CASSAGQGAKAEAFF. For the CDR3, the DNA is TGTGCCAGCAGTGCGGGACAGGGGGCTAAGGCTGAAGCTTTCTTT.

The rearrangement links TRBV11-3 to TRBJ2-1; TRBD2 aligns across 7 bases. Germline CDR1 SGHNT, CDR2 YENEEA. J lost 5 bases, V lost 3 bases, and 4 bases had no gene match. The CDR3 has 14 residues. As DNA, the CDR3 is TGTGCCAGCAGCTTTAGCGGGCGGGACAATGAGCAGTTCTTC. As protein: CASSFSGRDNEQFF. The full variable domain, in which reference TRBV11-3 and TRBJ2-1 provide the parts outside the CDR3, is EAGVVQSPRYKIIEKKQPVAFWCNPISGHNTLYWYLQNLGQGPELLIRYENEEAVDDSQLPKDRFSAERLKGVDSTLKIQPAELGDSAVYLCASSFSGRDNEQFFGPGTRLTVL.

The rearrangement joins TRBV7-2 to TRBJ2-1; D gene uncertain. The CDR3 is made up of 13 amino acids. V gave up 8 bases and J gave up 8 bases, with 16 bases separating them. Germline loops: CDR1 SGHTA, CDR2 FQGNSA. DNA for the CDR3: TGTGCCAGCGGCCGTGCGATTGGGGATGAGCAGTTCTTC. Its protein is CASGRAIGDEQFF.

The chain carries TRBV19 and TRBJ1-5; D gene uncertain. V gave up 3 bases and J gave up 1 base, with 4 bases separating them. CDR3 length: 13 residues. Germline lookup yields CDR1 LNHDA and CDR2 SQIVND (reference sequence). DNA of the CDR3: TGTGCCAGTAGTATGGTGAGCAATCAGCCCCAGCATTTT. This translates into CASSMVSNQPQHF.

The rearrangement uses TRBV18 and TRBJ1-1, with D perhaps matching TRBD1 (6 bases). Germline V gene lookup returns CDR1 KGHSH and CDR2 LQKENI. Trimming stripped 6 bases from V and 2 bases from J, with 13 bases between. This CDR3 is 14 amino acids long. The CDR3 sequence is CASSLRTVNTEAFF. DNA for the CDR3: TGTGCCAGCTCGCTGAGGACAGTCAACACTGAAGCTTTCTTT.

The genes are TRBV28 and TRBJ2-3; TRBD1 agrees at 8 bases. The CDR3 consists of 15 residues. The J segment lost 4 bases and the V segment lost 9 bases, leaving 12 bases of the junction unmatched. In germline, CDR1 is MDHEN, CDR2 SYDVKM. The CDR3 region has the DNA TGTGCCAGTAAAGACAGGGGCATCCACTCAGATACGCAGTATTTT. Amino acid sequence: CASKDRGIHSDTQYF. The full variable domain, completed using reference TRBV28 and TRBJ2-3, is DVKVTQSSRYLVKRTGEKVFLECVQDMDHENMFWYRQDPGLGLRLIYFSYDVKMKEKGDIPEGYSVSREKKERFSLILESASTNQTSMYLCASKDRGIHSDTQYFGPGTRLTVL.